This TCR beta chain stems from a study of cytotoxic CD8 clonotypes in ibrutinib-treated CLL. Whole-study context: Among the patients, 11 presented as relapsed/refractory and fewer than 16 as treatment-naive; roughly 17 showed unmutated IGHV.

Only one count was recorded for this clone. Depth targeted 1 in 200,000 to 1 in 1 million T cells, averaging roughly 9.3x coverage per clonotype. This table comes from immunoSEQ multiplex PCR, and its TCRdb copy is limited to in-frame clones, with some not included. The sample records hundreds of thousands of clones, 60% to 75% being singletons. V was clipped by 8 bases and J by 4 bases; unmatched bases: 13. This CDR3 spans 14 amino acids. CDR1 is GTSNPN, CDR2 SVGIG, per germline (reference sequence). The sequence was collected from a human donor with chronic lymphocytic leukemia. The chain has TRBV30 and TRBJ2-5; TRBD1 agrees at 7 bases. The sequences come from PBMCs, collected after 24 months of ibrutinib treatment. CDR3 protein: CAQARGLGAETQYF. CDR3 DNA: TGTGCCCAGGCGAGGGGGCTCGGGGCAGAGACCCAGTACTTC.